This entry lists 30 T cell receptor beta chains sequenced from one sample in a study of shared clonotypes between healthy human individuals (dated by TCRdb to 2020 to 2021). Libraries were built with the immunoSEQ multiplex PCR assay. In its TCRdb copy, this immuneACCESS table keeps in-frame sequences only and misses some clones. Where compared with another copy, unresolved V genes explain less than half of these, and the others have no known cause. Across this sample there are 1.5 million to 1.9 million clones, with nearly 99% seen only once. The ten largest clones add up to 0.45% of the sample. Input material: naive CD4+ T cells sorted from blood. Taken with the paper, the label for cell subset or site translates to: CD45RA+ positively selected. All receptors come from a man aged 30 to 39 in good health.

The chain combines TRBV6-5 with TRBJ2-1, with 8 nucleotides matching TRBD1. The CDR3 covers 15 residues. CDR1 is MNHEY and CDR2 is SVGAGI in the germline V gene. J was trimmed by 6 bases and V by 6 bases; bases with no gene match: 10. The CDR3 loop reads CASRRGQGHGNEQFF. CDR3 bases: TGTGCCAGCAGAAGAGGACAGGGTCATGGCAATGAGCAGTTCTTC.

This clone occurred once. Other DNA sequences in the sample encode the same CDR3. The rearrangement uses TRBV18 and TRBJ2-1; D is unresolved. V shed 4 bases and J shed 7 bases, with 8 bases lying between them. The germline V gene encodes CDR1 KGHSH and CDR2 LQKENI. The CDR3 is 12 residues long. The CDR3 nucleotides are TGTGCCAGCTCACAAGGGCGGAATGAGCAGTTCTTC. Its protein is CASSQGRNEQFF. The full variable domain, its missing parts supplied by reference TRBV18 and TRBJ2-1, is NAGVMQNPRHLVRRRGQEARLRCSPMKGHSHVYWYRQLPEEGLKFMVYLQKENIIDESGMPKERFSAEFPKEGPSILRIQQVVRGDSAAYFCASSQGRNEQFFGPGTRLTVL.

J is TRBJ2-7 and V is TRBV10-3; 10 bases map to TRBD2. Germline V CDR1 and CDR2: ENHRY, SYGVKD. CDR3 size: 13 residues. Germline trimming cut 4 bases from V and 6 bases from J; bases unmatched to any gene: 3. CDR3 amino acids: CAISGLAGAEQYF. The CDR3 coding sequence is TGTGCCATCAGTGGCCTAGCGGGAGCCGAGCAGTACTTC.

The rearrangement joins TRBV7-9 to TRBJ2-4; the match to TRBD2 covers 14 bases. The germline V gene encodes CDR1 SEHNR and CDR2 FQNEAQ (reference sequence). This CDR3 comprises 18 residues. The V segment lost 4 bases and the J segment 6 bases; nucleotides outside the gene matches: 11. The CDR3 reads CASSSGPGLAGVLNIQYF. CDR3 bases: TGTGCCAGCAGCTCCGGACCGGGACTAGCGGGAGTTTTAAACATTCAGTACTTC.

The chain combines TRBV11-2 with TRBJ2-1, with unresolved D. V was trimmed by 3 bases and J by 7 bases, leaving 13 bases between them. From germline, CDR1 is SGHAT and CDR2 FQNNGV. The CDR3 runs to 14 residues. The CDR3 loop reads CASSLDQVKNEQFF. The CDR3 bases are TGTGCCAGCAGCTTGGATCAGGTTAAAAATGAGCAGTTCTTC.

This clone appeared a single time. The same CDR3 is also encoded by other DNA sequences in this sample. The genes are TRBV28 and TRBJ1-4; unclear D gene. The CDR3 has 14 amino acids. V dropped 4 bases and J dropped 0 bases, with 6 bases sitting between them. Germline CDR1 and CDR2: MDHEN and SYDVKM. CDR3 loop: CASSSGTTNEKLFF. The CDR3 DNA sequence: TGTGCCAGCAGTTCGGGAACAACTAATGAAAAACTGTTTTTT.

The chain couples TRBV19 to TRBJ1-1; D is undetermined. Germline CDR1 reads LNHDA; CDR2 reads SQIVND (reference sequence). This CDR3 region has 14 residues. V was clipped by 2 bases and J by 8 bases, with 15 bases between them. CDR3 protein: CASSILGGEGEAFF. The CDR3 DNA reads as TGTGCCAGTAGTATATTGGGAGGTGAAGGGGAAGCTTTCTTT.

The CDR3 nucleotides read TGTGCCAGCAGTTATCGCCGAGGACAGAGGAACACTGAAGCTTTCTTT. Translated, it gives CASSYRRGQRNTEAFF. The chain uses TRBV6-5 and TRBJ1-1, with D maybe TRBD1 (6 bases). CDR1 and CDR2 (germline): MNHEY, SVGAGI. V lost 3 bases and J 1 base, leaving 15 bases between the germline ends. The CDR3 is 16 residues long.

The chain couples TRBV19 to TRBJ1-1; D gene uncertain. The CDR3 contains 14 residues. The germline gives CDR1 LNHDA, CDR2 SQIVND (reference sequence). V was cut by 6 bases and J by 1 base, with 12 bases left in between. The CDR3 region is CASRQDGRNTEAFF. The DNA of the CDR3 is TGTGCCAGTAGACAAGACGGACGGAACACTGAAGCTTTCTTT.

The chain is built from TRBV28 and TRBJ2-7; 9 nucleotides line up with TRBD2. The CDR3 covers 16 residues. Trimming cost V 3 bases and J 2 bases; bases outside gene matches: 8. CDR1 and CDR2 (germline): MDHEN, SYDVKM. CDR3 sequence reads: CASSFRRLAGTYEQYF. CDR3 coding DNA: TGTGCCAGCAGTTTTAGGAGGCTAGCGGGAACCTACGAGCAGTACTTC.

The CDR3 nucleotides read TGTGCCAGCTCACCACCGGGGGGCCAGCGCGAGCAGTACTTC. Its protein is CASSPPGGQREQYF. This sequence joins TRBV18 and TRBJ2-7; D is possibly TRBD1 or TRBD2 (6 bases each). Per the germline V gene, CDR1 is KGHSH and CDR2 is LQKENI. Deletions cut 0 bases from V and 6 bases from J, with 12 bases between. This CDR3 is built from 14 residues.

V gene TRBV19 combines with J gene TRBJ2-7; the D gene could be TRBD1 or TRBD2 (6 bases each). Germline CDR1 reads LNHDA; CDR2 reads SQIVND (reference sequence). The ends were cut back, 3 bases at V and 0 bases at J, with 12 bases in the middle. CDR3 length: 15 amino acids. CDR3 protein: CASSIRGGSSYEQYF. In DNA, the CDR3 is TGTGCCAGTAGTATTAGAGGGGGGAGCTCCTACGAGCAGTACTTC. Filled out from reference TRBV19 and TRBJ2-7, the complete variable domain reads DGGITQSPKYLFRKEGQNVTLSCEQNLNHDAMYWYRQDPGQGLRLIYYSQIVNDFQKGDIAEGYSVSREKKESFPLTVTSAQKNPTAFYLCASSIRGGSSYEQYFGPGTRLTVT.

A word on this clone: The sample contains more than one DNA sequence encoding this CDR3. This chain uses TRBV9 with TRBJ2-3; 12 positions agree with TRBD2. This CDR3 has 16 amino acids. Germline CDR1 SGDLS, CDR2 YYNGEE. V trimming: 3 bases; J trimming: 2 bases; junction bases outside the gene matches: 4. DNA of the CDR3: TGTGCCAGCAGCGAGGGACTAGCGGGCAACACAGATACGCAGTATTTT. It yields the protein CASSEGLAGNTDTQYF.

The chain couples TRBV9 to TRBJ1-3; 7 nucleotides agree with TRBD1. Germline CDR1 is SGDLS and CDR2 is YYNGEE. The CDR3 totals 16 residues. With V trimmed by 4 bases and J by 2 bases, 9 bases remained unmatched. The CDR3 DNA sequence: TGTGCCAGCAGCCGTACAGGGGCAAGGCCTGGAAACACCATATATTTT. Translated: CASSRTGARPGNTIYF.

In regard to this clone: Other nucleotide sequences from this sample produce the same CDR3. The gene calls are TRBV11-2 and TRBJ2-7; D not certain. Germline lookup yields CDR1 SGHAT and CDR2 FQNNGV. This CDR3 spans 12 amino acids. Trimming removed 1 base at V and 0 bases at J, with 1 base between. CDR3 sequence (DNA): TGTGCCAGCAGCTTAGCCTCCTACGAGCAGTACTTC. Protein product: CASSLASYEQYF.

The chain employs TRBV5-5 and TRBJ2-7; D is undetermined. CDR3 length: 14 amino acids. Germline V CDR1 and CDR2: SGHKS, YYEKEE (reference sequence). Trimming left V 0 bases short and J 2 bases short, with 9 bases between. CDR3 sequence reads: CASSLAKGTYEQYF. The CDR3 region has the DNA TGTGCCAGCAGCTTGGCCAAAGGAACCTACGAGCAGTACTTC.

CDR3 DNA: TGCAGCGTCCGACAGGCAGGAGGCGAGCAGTACTTC. This gives the protein CSVRQAGGEQYF. The V and J genes are TRBV29-1 and TRBJ2-7; possible D gene TRBD1, 6 bases. The CDR3 has 12 residues. Germline-derived CDR1 and CDR2 are SQVTM and ANQGSEA. Trimming cost V 6 bases and J 6 bases, with 15 bases left between them.

The V and J genes are TRBV29-1 and TRBJ1-5; possible D gene TRBD1, 5 bases. V lost 5 bases, J lost 1 base, and 12 bases lay in between. The CDR3 consists of 14 residues. Germline V gene data show CDR1 as SQVTM and CDR2 as ANQGSEA. The CDR3 bases are TGCAGCGTTACCATTGGGGGGAGCAATCAGCCCCAGCATTTT. Its protein product is CSVTIGGSNQPQHF.

This rearrangement joins TRBV4-3 to TRBJ1-2; maybe TRBD1 (5 bases). CDR1 and CDR2 (germline): LGHNA, YSLEER. The CDR3 is 15 residues long. V was trimmed by 5 bases and J by 3 bases, leaving 16 bases between them. The CDR3 protein is CASSLQTGTDYGYTF. The CDR3 nucleotides read TGCGCCAGCAGCTTACAGACCGGGACGGACTATGGCTACACCTTC.

This chain links TRBV9 with TRBJ2-1; 8 bases fit TRBD2. Per the germline V gene, CDR1 is SGDLS and CDR2 is YYNGEE. The CDR3 covers 15 residues. J lost 5 bases, V lost 0 bases, and 4 bases had no gene match. The CDR3 DNA reads as TGTGCCAGCAGCGTAGAACTAGCGGTCAACAATGAGCAGTTCTTC. It yields the protein CASSVELAVNNEQFF. Together with reference TRBV9 and TRBJ2-1, the CDR3 gives the full variable domain: DSGVTQTPKHLITATGQRVTLRCSPRSGDLSVYWYQQSLDQGLQFLIQYYNGEERAKGNILERFSAQQFPDLHSELNLSSLELGDSALYFCASSVELAVNNEQFFGPGTRLTVL.

The chain couples TRBV18 to TRBJ2-3; D remains unclear. The CDR3 is 15 residues long. Per germline, CDR1 KGHSH and CDR2 LQKENI. Between the trimmed V and J ends, which lost 2 bases and 6 bases, there was a span of 15 bases. The CDR3 DNA reads as TGTGCCAGCTCACCATTGGATTCCTCCTTGGATACGCAGTATTTT. This sequence encodes CASSPLDSSLDTQYF.

A note on this clone: Different DNA sequences within this sample yield the same CDR3. This chain connects TRBV18 to TRBJ1-1, with D maybe TRBD1 (6 bases). CDR1 is KGHSH and CDR2 is LQKENI in the germline V gene. CDR3 length: 13 residues. Trimming cost V 3 bases and J 5 bases, with 10 bases left between them. CDR3 loop: CASSPKGGTEAFF. The CDR3 nucleotides are TGTGCCAGCTCACCCAAGGGGGGTACTGAAGCTTTCTTT.

This chain links TRBV6-1 with TRBJ1-1; D remains unclear. Germline CDR1 is MNHNS and CDR2 is SASEGT. CDR3 length: 13 residues. V was pared by 6 bases and J by 1 base, with 9 bases between. CDR3 protein: CASSEKRNTEAFF. The CDR3, as DNA: TGTGCCAGCAGCGAAAAGCGGAACACTGAAGCTTTCTTT.

Only one count was recorded for this clone. The V and J genes are TRBV18 and TRBJ2-7; D call uncertain. V was shortened by 6 bases and J by 3 bases, with 9 bases between the two germline ends. CDR3 length equals 12 residues. In germline, CDR1 is KGHSH, CDR2 LQKENI. CDR3 residues: CASSPEVYEQYF. As DNA, the CDR3 is TGTGCCAGCTCTCCAGAGGTCTACGAGCAGTACTTC.

In the case of this clone: The sample carries other DNA sequences with the same CDR3. This chain connects TRBV7-2 to TRBJ2-7; 13 nucleotides agree with TRBD2. CDR3 length: 15 amino acids. Germline-derived CDR1 and CDR2 are SGHTA and FQGNSA. After removal of 5 bases from V and 0 bases from J, the junction contained 1 base not matched to a gene. The CDR3 loop is CASSRLAGGSYEQYF. CDR3 DNA sequence: TGTGCCAGCAGCAGACTAGCGGGAGGCTCCTACGAGCAGTACTTC.

The V gene is TRBV5-1, the J gene TRBJ2-3, with 9 bases identical to TRBD1. V was clipped by 4 bases and J by 4 bases; unmatched bases: 7. The CDR3 contains 15 residues. Per germline, CDR1 SGHRS and CDR2 YFSETQ. The CDR3 nucleotides read TGCGCCAGCAGCCAGGACAGGGGAATCCCAGATACGCAGTATTTT. Protein: CASSQDRGIPDTQYF.

The rearrangement links TRBV27 to TRBJ1-5; TRBD1 might be the D (5 bases). Trimming left V 7 bases short and J 5 bases short, with 18 bases between. Germline-derived CDR1 and CDR2 are MNHEY and SMNVEV (reference sequence). The CDR3 is 15 residues long. CDR3: CASKSRTGNDQPQHF. In DNA, the CDR3 is TGTGCCAGCAAGTCTCGAACAGGTAACGATCAGCCCCAGCATTTT.

A word on this clone: Other DNA sequences within the sample encode an identical CDR3. The CDR3 DNA reads as TGCGCCAGCAGCTCTAGACAGGTCACAGATACGCAGTATTTT. Its translation: CASSSRQVTDTQYF. The V gene is TRBV5-1, the J gene TRBJ2-3, with TRBD1 as a possible D gene (6 bases). Germline-derived CDR1 and CDR2 are SGHRS and YFSETQ. V was pared by 3 bases and J by 2 bases, with 10 bases between. The CDR3 totals 14 residues.

The table lists this clone with a count of one. The rearrangement uses TRBV7-2 and TRBJ1-2, with D perhaps TRBD1 (5 bases). Per the germline V gene, CDR1 is SGHTA and CDR2 is FQGNSA. This CDR3 is 14 amino acids long. The V gene lost 1 base and the J gene lost 10 bases, with 16 bases spanning the gap. The CDR3 region is CASSLVLDNLDYTF. DNA for the CDR3: TGTGCCAGCAGCTTAGTGTTGGACAATCTTGACTACACCTTC.

The chain carries TRBV5-4 and TRBJ2-2; 9 nucleotides line up with TRBD2. V trimming: 2 bases; J trimming: 4 bases; junction bases outside the gene matches: 12. This CDR3 is 18 amino acids long. Germline V gene lookup returns CDR1 SGHNT and CDR2 YYREEE (reference sequence). CDR3 in DNA: TGTGCCAGCAGCTTCAAGCTGGGCGGGAGGGGCAGCACCGGGGAGCTGTTTTTT. It yields the protein CASSFKLGGRGSTGELFF.